This T cell receptor (beta chain) is from a study of radiotherapy plus CTLA-4 blockade in lung cancer. From germline, CDR1 is LGHNT and CDR2 FRNRAP. The CDR3 contains 12 residues. Trimming shortened V by 2 bases and J by 4 bases, and 4 bases separated the two germline ends. The method was immunoSEQ multiplex PCR; TCRdb's version includes in-frame clones alone and lacks a portion of them. The table records about 60,000 clones, approximately 68% of them present only once. The specimen was peripheral blood, collected from a patient treated with radiotherapy plus ipilimumab. This clonotype was sampled from a human donor with non-small cell lung cancer whose response to radiotherapy plus ipilimumab could not be evaluated. The chain joins TRBV12-5 to TRBJ2-3; no clear D. In nucleotides, the CDR3 is TGTGCTAGTGGTTTGCCTTCAGATACGCAGTATTTT. Translation: CASGLPSDTQYF.